These 21 T cell receptor beta chains came from one sample sequenced in a study of T cells in Graves' hyperthyroidism and ophthalmopathy. Using RNA transcripts as the source, TCR beta CDR3 regions were amplified. The TCR CDR3 first-round RT-PCR relied on the HTBI primer set. TCRdb re-called the multiplex PCR reads through MiXCR, storing one row per CDR3 protein. The sample records under 350,000 distinct CDR3 sequences, about 15% being singletons. The sequenced material came from blood. These receptors were collected from a woman aged 55-75 years with Graves' ophthalmopathy.

The chain is built from TRBV13 and TRBJ2-7; D is perhaps TRBD1 or TRBD2 (6 bases each). Germline V lookup: CDR1 PRHDT, CDR2 FYEKMQ (reference sequence). V was clipped by 5 bases and J by 6 bases, with 8 bases between them. CDR3 length: 11 residues. The CDR3 DNA reads TGTGCCAGCAGCGGGGGGCCCGAGCAGTACTTC. Amino acids: CASSGGPEQYF. The whole variable domain, filled in from reference TRBV13 and TRBJ2-7, reads AAGVIQSPRHLIKEKRETATLKCYPIPRHDTVYWYQQGPGQDPQFLISFYEKMQSDKGSIPDRFSAQQFSDYHSELNMSSLELGDSALYFCASSGGPEQYFGPGTRLTVT.

Comment on this clonotype: This may be a read error: a much more frequent sequence differs by one nucleotide. The chain carries TRBV7-8 and TRBJ1-2; TRBD1 matches at 9 bases. The V segment lost 6 bases and the J segment 1 base; nucleotides outside the gene matches: 12. The CDR3 is 17 amino acids. Germline V gene lookup returns CDR1 SGHVS and CDR2 FQNEAQ. CDR3 in DNA: TGTGCCAGCAGATCAAGGACAGGGGCCACCAATAACTATGGCTACACCTTC. This sequence encodes CASRSRTGATNNYGYTF.

Ten or more counts support this clonotype. The rearrangement uses TRBV7-6 and TRBJ1-1; 8 positions match TRBD1. The CDR3 consists of 16 residues. V lost 1 base, J lost 6 bases, and 10 bases stayed unmatched. Germline CDR1 is SGHVS and CDR2 is FNYEAQ. Here the CDR3 DNA reads TGTGCCAGCAGCTTAGAACCAGGGGGCGCGGGCGCTGAAGCTTTCTTT. Encoded protein: CASSLEPGGAGAEAFF.

This clonotype appeared many times. The chain links TRBV5-8 to TRBJ1-1; TRBD1 aligns across 11 bases. With V trimmed by 4 bases and J by 4 bases, 9 bases remained unmatched. The germline CDR1 and CDR2 sequences are SGHTS and YDEGEE. The length of the CDR3 is 16 residues. The DNA of the CDR3 is TGTGCCAGCAGCCCAGGTCCCGGGACAGGGGGCACTGAAGCTTTCTTT. Encoded protein: CASSPGPGTGGTEAFF.

At least ten counts were recorded for this clonotype. This chain joins TRBV7-8 and TRBJ1-1; no firm D call. Trimming left V 6 bases short and J 3 bases short, with 5 bases between. Germline lookup yields CDR1 SGHVS and CDR2 FQNEAQ. The CDR3 has 11 amino acids. The CDR3 bases are TGTGCCAGCAGTAAAGACACTGAAGCTTTCTTT. It translates to CASSKDTEAFF.

This clonotype has at least ten counts. The chain combines TRBV7-2 with TRBJ2-3; D unresolved. This CDR3 is built from 14 residues. With 5 bases removed from V and 2 bases from J, the gap between germline ends came to 11 bases. The germline gives CDR1 SGHTA, CDR2 FQGNSA. CDR3 amino acids: CASSPEPNTDTQYF. For the CDR3, the DNA is TGTGCCAGCAGCCCCGAACCCAACACAGATACGCAGTATTTT.

A word on this clonotype: This may be a read error, as it is one base from a much larger clone. This chain joins TRBV11-2 and TRBJ2-7; tentatively, D is TRBD1 (5 bases). The CDR3 covers 15 residues. The ends were cut back, 1 base at V and 7 bases at J, with 17 bases in the middle. Per germline, CDR1 SGHAT and CDR2 FQNNGV. CDR3 residues: CASSLAGSSRGEQYF. The CDR3 DNA sequence: TGTGCCAGCAGCTTAGCAGGGTCGTCCCGTGGGGAGCAGTACTTC.

Ten or more counts support this clonotype. This chain links TRBV12-3 or TRBV12-4 with TRBJ1-2; TRBD1 matches at 7 bases. The CDR3 totals 13 residues. Trimming cost V 6 bases and J 9 bases; bases outside gene matches: 10. This chain's CDR3 is CASSRPTGRSYTF. The CDR3 DNA follows: TGTGCCAGCAGCCGACCGACAGGGCGCAGCTACACCTTC.

At least ten counts were recorded for this clonotype. This chain links TRBV19 with TRBJ1-1; D perhaps matches TRBD1 (6 bases). The length of the CDR3 is 12 residues. Germline lookup yields CDR1 LNHDA and CDR2 SQIVND (reference sequence). The V gene lost 3 bases and the J gene lost 7 bases, with 9 bases spanning the gap. In nucleotides, the CDR3 is TGTGCCAGTAGTATGGGACAACTTGAAGCTTTCTTT. It yields the protein CASSMGQLEAFF. Full variable domain (outside the CDR3, taken from reference TRBV19 and TRBJ1-1): DGGITQSPKYLFRKEGQNVTLSCEQNLNHDAMYWYRQDPGQGLRLIYYSQIVNDFQKGDIAEGYSVSREKKESFPLTVTSAQKNPTAFYLCASSMGQLEAFFGQGTRLTVV.

Ten or more counts support this clonotype. V is TRBV7-2 and J is TRBJ2-5; TRBD2 is a possible D gene (7 bases). CDR3 length: 17 amino acids. Germline V gene lookup returns CDR1 SGHTA and CDR2 FQGNSA. V shed 1 base and J shed 1 base, with 16 bases lying between them. The CDR3 bases are TGTGCCAGCAGCTTAGTGGGGGCGGGGGAGAGCCAAGAGACCCAGTACTTC. Translation gives CASSLVGAGESQETQYF. The complete variable domain, with remaining parts taken from reference TRBV7-2 and TRBJ2-5, reads GAGVSQSPSNKVTEKGKDVELRCDPISGHTALYWYRQSLGQGLEFLIYFQGNSAPDKSGLPSDRFSAERTGGSVSTLTIQRTQQEDSAVYLCASSLVGAGESQETQYFGPGTRLLVL.

V and J are TRBV6-2 or TRBV6-3 and TRBJ2-3; TRBD2 might be the D (6 bases). Germline V gives CDR1 MNHEY, CDR2 SVGEGT. The V end lost 2 bases, the J end lost 2 bases, and 14 bases lay between the germline ends. The CDR3 sequence is 16 residues long. The CDR3 spells CASSYVLAGITDTQYF. CDR3 DNA: TGTGCCAGCAGTTACGTACTTGCGGGAATCACAGATACGCAGTATTTT.

In its sample, this clonotype was seen a few times. V usage is TRBV2 and J usage is TRBJ1-4; D unresolved. The length of the CDR3 is 13 residues. V was pared by 8 bases and J by 4 bases, with 11 bases between. Germline V gives CDR1 SNHLY, CDR2 FYNNEI. The CDR3 DNA reads as TGTGCCAGCGATCGCAGAGATAATGAAAAACTGTTTTTT. It specifies CASDRRDNEKLFF.

This clonotype has a count of ten or more. This rearrangement joins TRBV11-2 to TRBJ2-1, with 11 bases matching TRBD2. With V trimmed by 5 bases and J by 7 bases, 10 bases remained unmatched. CDR1 is SGHAT and CDR2 is FQNNGV in the germline V gene. The length of the CDR3 is 16 residues. The CDR3 loop is CASSMILAGVVNEQFF. Written as DNA, the CDR3 is TGTGCCAGCAGCATGATACTAGCGGGAGTGGTGAATGAGCAGTTCTTC.

Ten or more counts support this clonotype. The chain couples TRBV7-9 to TRBJ2-1; D might be TRBD2 (5 bases). Trimming took 1 base from V and 0 from J, leaving 13 bases between them. The CDR3 spans 17 residues. CDR1 and CDR2 from the germline V gene are SEHNR and FQNEAQ (reference sequence). CDR3 sequence: CASSLVGGSHSYNEQFF. The CDR3 nucleotides are TGTGCCAGCAGCTTAGTCGGCGGGTCCCACTCCTACAATGAGCAGTTCTTC.

This chain joins TRBV20-1 and TRBJ2-5; 7 nucleotides line up with TRBD1. The CDR3 contains 13 residues. Trimming took 3 bases from V and 3 from J; bases not matched to a gene: 4. Looked up from germline, CDR1 is DFQATT and CDR2 is SNEGSKA (reference sequence). The CDR3, as DNA: TGCAGTGCTAGCGGGACAGCTAAAGAGACCCAGTACTTC. It translates to CSASGTAKETQYF.

The chain couples TRBV4-2 to TRBJ2-1; D remains unclear. V lost 1 base and J lost 5, with 9 bases in between. This CDR3 is 14 amino acids long. Germline CDR1 is LGHNA and CDR2 is YNFKEQ. The CDR3 sequence: CASSQVGTHNEQFF. DNA of the CDR3: TGTGCCAGCAGCCAAGTGGGCACCCACAATGAGCAGTTCTTC.

In this sample, this clonotype turned up many times. The CDR3 DNA is TGCGCCAGCAGCTTGCATCAGGGTAAAGTGGGGATCGTTGGTAACACTGAAGCTTTCTTT. Protein product: CASSLHQGKVGIVGNTEAFF. This chain joins TRBV5-1 and TRBJ1-1, with a possible D match to TRBD1 (5 bases). The V and J ends lost 1 base and 2 bases respectively, with 27 bases between them. Germline CDR1 SGHRS, CDR2 YFSETQ. The CDR3 extends over 20 amino acids.

This clonotype was recorded many times. The V call is TRBV20-1, the J call TRBJ2-7; 14 bases are shared with TRBD2. V dropped 6 bases and J dropped 0; count of bases not matched to a gene: 10. Germline CDR1 and CDR2: DFQATT and SNEGSKA (reference sequence). This CDR3 comprises 17 residues. The DNA for the CDR3 is TGCAGTGCAAGGACTAGCGGGAGGCTGGGGAGCTCCTACGAGCAGTACTTC. It translates to CSARTSGRLGSSYEQYF.

This clonotype has a count of ten or more. This chain connects TRBV5-1 to TRBJ2-1; D is uncertain. This CDR3 contains 14 residues. V dropped 0 bases and J dropped 6 bases, with 10 bases sitting between them. Germline lookup yields CDR1 SGHRS and CDR2 YFSETQ. The CDR3 sequence is CASSLAQQLNEQFF. DNA for the CDR3: TGCGCCAGCAGCTTGGCTCAGCAACTCAATGAGCAGTTCTTC.

The chain links TRBV20-1 to TRBJ1-1; D is uncertain. This CDR3 has 15 residues. V shed 0 bases and J shed 0 bases, with 11 bases lying between them. Germline V gene sequence: CDR1 DFQATT, CDR2 SNEGSKA (reference sequence). CDR3 in DNA: TGCAGTGCTAGAGATTTTGCCTTAATGAACACTGAAGCTTTCTTT. Its protein is CSARDFALMNTEAFF.

This clonotype was seen many times. The chain employs TRBV29-1 and TRBJ2-3; the D gene is possibly TRBD2 (5 bases). Trimming cost V 0 bases and J 3 bases, with 22 bases left between them. CDR1 and CDR2 from the germline V gene are SQVTM and ANQGSEA. The CDR3 extends over 18 amino acids. Here the CDR3 DNA reads TGCAGCGTTGAAGATCGCCCCCCTACTAGAGACGAAACAGATACGCAGTATTTT. It encodes CSVEDRPPTRDETDTQYF.